The clone carrying this TCR beta chain was picked up a small number of times. This sample is drawn from a study of T-cell reconstitution after alpha-beta-depleted transplantation in children. Unique molecular identifiers were incorporated when the TCRbeta library was constructed. From the PCR reads, TCRdb called clonotypes with MiXCR, one entry per CDR3 protein. The table shows about 460,000 distinct CDR3 sequences, with approximately 12% occurring only once. Germline V CDR1 and CDR2: SEHNR, FQNEAQ (reference sequence). The CDR3 is made up of 10 amino acids. V was shortened by 5 bases and J by 5 bases, with 3 bases between the two germline ends.

This TCR was recovered from a human donor who donated a stem cell graft to a child with combined immunodeficiency. The chain has TRBV7-9 and TRBJ1-2; D remains ambiguous. This specimen consisted of PBMCs from the stem cell graft donor, obtained from the stem cell graft. CDR3 bases: TGTGCCAGCAGCGAATATGGCTACACCTTC. This encodes CASSEYGYTF.